This T cell receptor (beta chain) derives from a study of cytomegalovirus exposure and HLA in healthy donors. The study's findings and limits: Productive status was seen about 87% or about 30% of the time for most TCR beta V segments in an earlier analysis. The classifier, whose performance was assessed in both the original and validation cohorts, reportedly diagnosed cytomegalovirus status with high specificity and sensitivity. TCR beta sequences reportedly predicted most subjects' HLA-A and HLA-B alleles accurately.

Regarding this clone: As yet, its antigen is unknown.

V was pared by 5 bases and J by 2 bases, with 15 bases between. Looked up from germline, CDR1 is MNHEY and CDR2 is SVGAGI. The CDR3 is 15 amino acids. It was with 60 Vbeta and 13 Jbeta primers that the PCR ran. Repertoires were generated with immunoSEQ multiplex PCR, while TCRdb's copy carries only in-frame clones and drops some. The sample records roughly 190,000 clones, around 83% being singletons. Though nominally healthy at sampling, donors likely had unrecorded immune exposures. Sequencing input: PBMCs. This rearrangement joins TRBV6-5 to TRBJ2-5; D gene ambiguous. The sequence was obtained from a woman aged 45-65 years in good health and CMV-seropositive. DNA for the CDR3: TGTGCCAGCAGTGTCCGCATATCTAGGCAAGAGACCCAGTACTTC. It encodes CASSVRISRQETQYF.